These 11 T cell receptor beta chains came from one sample sequenced in a study of blood T cells in healthy people across ages. Together with a sample-barcoded 5' primer, a J-beta primer mix was included in a second PCR lasting about 6 to 11 cycles. MiXCR was run by TCRdb on the 5' RACE reads, yielding one entry per CDR3 protein. The sample lists roughly 700,000 distinct CDR3 sequences, approximately 49% occurring once. Material: blood. The receptors stem from a woman aged 60-75 years in good health.

The chain carries TRBV2 and TRBJ1-2; D unresolved. With 3 bases removed from V and 1 base from J, the gap between germline ends came to 12 bases. In germline, CDR1 is SNHLY, CDR2 FYNNEI. This CDR3 contains 15 residues. CDR3 DNA sequence: TGTGCCAGCAGTGAGGTCGGGAATATTAACTATGGCTACACCTTC. Protein product: CASSEVGNINYGYTF.

The chain carries TRBV5-1 and TRBJ2-5; D remains ambiguous. The assigned J gene may be wrong: the sequence end matches TRBJ2-7 better. The CDR3 sequence is 14 residues long. CDR1 and CDR2 from the germline V gene are SGHRS and YFSETQ. The CDR3 region has the DNA TGCGCCAGCAGCTTACGGGCCCCGTTTTACGAGCAGTACTTC. Translation gives CASSLRAPFYEQYF.

A few counts support this clonotype. The chain couples TRBV4-2 to TRBJ2-2; 10 bases align to TRBD2. Germline loops: CDR1 LGHNA, CDR2 YNFKEQ. This CDR3 contains 18 residues. The V gene end was trimmed by 1 base and the J gene end by 6 bases; junction bases not matched to a gene: 11. The CDR3 bases are TGTGCCAGCAGCCAAGTTTGGGCTAGCGGGAGTAATGCCGGGGAGCTGTTTTTT. Its protein is CASSQVWASGSNAGELFF.

This clonotype has just a few counts. The chain employs TRBV29-1 and TRBJ1-1; 9 bases are a match to TRBD1. This CDR3 spans 14 amino acids. Germline assignment: CDR1 SQVTM and CDR2 ANQGSEA. V trimming: 7 bases; J trimming: 0 bases; junction bases outside the gene matches: 6. In DNA form, the CDR3 reads TGCAGCGGGAGGACAGGGGCTATGAACACTGAAGCTTTCTTT. It yields the protein CSGRTGAMNTEAFF.

The chain is built from TRBV7-3 and TRBJ2-1, with no clear D. The germline V gene has CDR1 SGHTA and CDR2 FQGTGA. The CDR3 sequence is 16 residues long. V dropped 2 bases and J dropped 5 bases, with 16 bases sitting between them. DNA for the CDR3: TGTGCCAGCAGCTTACACCCCATCGATTATAACAATGAGCAGTTCTTC. Protein: CASSLHPIDYNNEQFF.

This clonotype was recorded at least ten times. V gene TRBV5-1 combines with J gene TRBJ2-7, with D perhaps matching TRBD2 (5 bases). The CDR3 totals 15 residues. Per germline, CDR1 SGHRS and CDR2 YFSETQ. Trimming shortened V by 0 bases and J by 2 bases, and 12 bases separated the two germline ends. CDR3 residues: CASSLAAGATYEQYF. The CDR3, as DNA: TGCGCCAGCAGCTTGGCGGCGGGCGCTACCTACGAGCAGTACTTC.

This clonotype showed up just a few times. This rearrangement joins TRBV4-2 to TRBJ1-4, with D uncertain. The CDR3 loop spans 14 amino acids. Trimming removed 3 bases at V and 6 bases at J, with 11 bases between. CDR1 and CDR2 from the germline V gene are LGHNA and YNFKEQ. For the CDR3, the DNA is TGTGCCAGCAGCCAGGAGGTTTTGGATGAAAAACTGTTTTTT. Amino acids: CASSQEVLDEKLFF.

A word on this clonotype: The junction shows a germline mismatch at one end, possibly a read error. This rearrangement joins TRBV7-3 to TRBJ2-6; D might be TRBD1 or TRBD2, each matching 6 bases. This CDR3 is 17 amino acids long. Germline assignment: CDR1 SGHTA and CDR2 FQGTGA. The CDR3 spells CASSAEPPGWGANVPTF. The CDR3 DNA reads as TGTGCCAGCAGCGCAGAGCCCCCGGGGTGGGGGGCCAACGTCCCGACTTTC.

This chain connects TRBV27 to TRBJ1-1; 7 positions agree with TRBD1. In germline, CDR1 is MNHEY, CDR2 SMNVEV (reference sequence). CDR3 size: 13 residues. V dropped 6 bases and J dropped 5; count of bases not matched to a gene: 6. The CDR3 sequence: CASSLTRGTEAFF. The CDR3, as DNA: TGTGCCAGCAGCCTCACCAGGGGGACTGAAGCTTTCTTT.

The chain couples TRBV15 to TRBJ2-1; the D gene is possibly TRBD2 (6 bases). The CDR3 has 14 amino acids. V was clipped by 5 bases and J by 5 bases, with 13 bases between them. Germline loops: CDR1 LNHNV, CDR2 YYDKDF (reference sequence). DNA of the CDR3: TGTGCCACCAGCCGGTGGGAGGTTAACAATGAGCAGTTCTTC. It translates to CATSRWEVNNEQFF.

CDR3 sequence: CASSPQGGTGLYEGYF. The CDR3 DNA reads as TGTGCCAGCAGTCCACAGGGCGGGACAGGGCTTTACGAGGGGTACTTC. The chain carries TRBV27 and TRBJ2-7, with TRBD1 matching 9 bases. The CDR3 is made up of 16 amino acids. Per germline, CDR1 MNHEY and CDR2 SMNVEV (reference sequence). J lost 12 bases, V lost 5 bases, and 20 bases had no gene match.